Shown below are 9 T cell receptor beta chains from a single sample sequenced in a study of blood T cells in healthy people across ages (dated by TCRdb to about 2015). The receptor library was made with 5' RACE. This sample was sequenced with an Illumina HiSeq 2500. A second PCR of about 7 to 12 cycles was run with a J-beta primer mix and a sample-barcoded 5' primer. TCRdb cleaned the public reads at Q25 with fastp, built clones with MiXCR and kept in-frame beta chains. Here each entry gathers all rows of one CDR3 protein and keeps the most common genes and DNA. This sample holds roughly 680,000 distinct CDR3 sequences; around 52% were observed only once. Approximately 15% of the sample is held by the ten biggest clonotypes. Material for sequencing was blood. The receptors derive from an elderly woman in good health.

Of note for this clonotype: It may be a read error: a sequence one base away is much more abundant. The J gene is TRBJ2-1, the V gene TRBV7-9; D is unclear. The J call is in doubt because the DNA end fits TRBJ2-7 better. The CDR3 loop spans 15 amino acids. The germline gives CDR1 SEHNR, CDR2 FQNEAQ (reference sequence). This CDR3 reads CASRKVLAGYNEQYF. The CDR3 DNA is TGTGCCAGCAGGAAGGTGTTAGCCGGCTACAATGAGCAGTACTTC.

As for this clonotype: Its ends do not fully match the called genes, so a read error is possible. J is TRBJ2-2 and V is TRBV7-9; TRBD2 aligns across 7 bases. From germline, CDR1 is SEHNR and CDR2 FQNEAQ (reference sequence). This CDR3 has 15 residues. As DNA, the CDR3 is TGTGCCAGCAGCATAGCGGGTCCGAACACCGGGGAGCTGTTTTTT. Amino acid sequence: CASSIAGPNTGELFF.

This clonotype showed up just once. Just one base apart from a much larger clone, this may be a read error. This chain joins TRBV28 and TRBJ2-1; 8 bases match TRBD2. There are 15 residues in the CDR3. Looked up from germline, CDR1 is MDHEN and CDR2 is SYDVKM. Written as DNA, the CDR3 is TGTGCCAGCAGCGCGCCGGGACTAGGTAACAATGGGCAGTTCTTC. It encodes CASSAPGLGNNGQFF. Looking up the rest from reference TRBV28 and TRBJ2-1 gives the full variable domain: DVKVTQSSRYLVKRTGEKVFLECVQDMDHENMFWYRQDPGLGLRLIYFSYDVKMKEKGDIPEGYSVSREKKERFSLILESASTNQTSMYLCASSAPGLGNNGQFFGPGTRLTVL.

In the case of this clonotype: A much larger clone differs from this one at a single base, so this may be a read error. V and J are TRBV12-3 or TRBV12-4 and TRBJ2-1, with 8 nucleotides matching TRBD1. This CDR3 spans 13 amino acids. The CDR3, as DNA: TGTACCAGCAGTTGGGACAGGTTTGGTGAGCAGTTCTTC. As protein: CTSSWDRFGEQFF.

This clonotype was detected ten times or more. The CDR3 sequence is CASSLLRTSTDTQYF. The CDR3 DNA follows: TGTGCCAGCAGCCTACTTCGGACTAGCACAGATACGCAGTATTTT. The chain couples TRBV4-2 to TRBJ2-3; D perhaps matches TRBD2 (5 bases). The length of the CDR3 is 15 residues. The V gene lost 4 bases and the J gene lost 0 bases, with 11 bases spanning the gap. In germline, CDR1 is LGHNA, CDR2 YNFKEQ.

The chain is built from TRBV2 and TRBJ2-3; possibly TRBD1 for D (6 bases). In germline, CDR1 is SNHLY, CDR2 FYNNEI. The CDR3 is 14 residues long. V was clipped by 7 bases and J by 14 bases, with 25 bases between them. CDR3 sequence (DNA): TGTGCCAGCACCGCGGACAGACTTCACAGATACGCGTATTTT. As protein: CASTADRLHRYAYF. Combining the CDR3 with reference TRBV2 and TRBJ2-3 gives the whole variable domain EPEVTQTPSHQVTQMGQEVILRCVPISNHLYFYWYRQILGQKVEFLVSFYNNEISEKSEIFDDQFSVERPDGSNFTLKIRSTKLEDSAMYFCASTADRLHRYAYFGPGTRLTVL.

This clonotype was recorded at least ten times. The chain uses TRBV20-1 and TRBJ2-3; D might be TRBD2 (6 bases). This CDR3 has 13 residues. Trimming pared 6 bases from V and 6 bases from J, leaving 16 bases between. Germline-derived CDR1 and CDR2 are DFQATT and SNEGSKA (reference sequence). CDR3 protein: CSASPGGADTQYF. The CDR3 nucleotides read TGCAGTGCCTCTCCCGGGGGTGCGGATACGCAGTATTTT.

V and J are TRBV27 and TRBJ2-5; TRBD1 or TRBD2 may be the D gene (5 bases each). V was clipped by 2 bases and J by 4 bases, with 17 bases between them. This CDR3 contains 16 residues. Germline-derived CDR1 and CDR2 are MNHEY and SMNVEV (reference sequence). The CDR3 DNA reads as TGTGCCAGCAGTTTAATCGGGACCCTTGATCTAGAGACCCAGTACTTC. Protein product: CASSLIGTLDLETQYF.

The chain joins TRBV30 to TRBJ1-2; D might be TRBD1 (6 bases). CDR3 length equals 16 residues. Germline CDR1 GTSNPN, CDR2 SVGIG (reference sequence). Trimming removed 2 bases from V and 7 bases from J, with 23 bases in between. The CDR3: CAWSPPLGTFFSGYTF. The CDR3 bases are TGTGCCTGGAGTCCCCCCCTTGGGACATTTTTCTCTGGCTACACCTTC.